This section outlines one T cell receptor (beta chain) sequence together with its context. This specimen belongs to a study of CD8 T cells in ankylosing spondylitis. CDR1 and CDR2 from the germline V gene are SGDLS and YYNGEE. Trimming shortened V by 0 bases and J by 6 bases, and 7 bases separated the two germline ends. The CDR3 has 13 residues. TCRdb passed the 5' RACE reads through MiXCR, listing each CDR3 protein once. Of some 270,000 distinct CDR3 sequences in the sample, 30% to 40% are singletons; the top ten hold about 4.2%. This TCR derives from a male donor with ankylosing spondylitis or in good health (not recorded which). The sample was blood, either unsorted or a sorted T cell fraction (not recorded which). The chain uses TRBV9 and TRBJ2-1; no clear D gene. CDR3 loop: CASSVGQVNEQFF. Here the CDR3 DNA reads TGTGCCAGCAGCGTAGGGCAGGTCAATGAGCAGTTCTTC.